These T cell receptor beta chains were read from a single sample in a study of early stage breast cancer tumors. Only in-frame clones appear in the TCRdb table, and some are missing; sequencing was by immunoSEQ multiplex PCR. Here the sample spans 25,000 to 35,000 clones, about 59% being singletons. The material sequenced was breast tumor tissue. The receptors shown here come from a person aged 45 to 59 with breast cancer. Each CDR3 is given with its conserved first and last residue. The D gene is left open where the match is weak. Clone size appears in some rows only: once, few, many, or a class for an expanded clone.

. | TRBJ2-7 | . | TRBV11-2 | CASSTSGTDVYEQYF | TGTGCCAGCAGCACCTCCGGGACGGACGTCTACGAGCAGTACTTC
. | TRBJ1-5 | . | TRBV19 | CASSIKTLKNQPQHF | TGTGCCAGTAGTATAAAGACCCTGAAAAATCAGCCCCAGCATTTT
. | TRBJ2-3 | few | TRBV5-6 | CASSLGTAATQYF | TGTGCCAGCAGCTTGGGGACGGCTGCAACGCAGTATTTT
TRBD1 | TRBJ1-1 | . | TRBV5-1 | CASSSQGAVTEAFF | TGCGCCAGCAGCTCGCAGGGGGCTGTCACTGAAGCTTTCTTT
. | TRBJ1-1 | once | TRBV7-2 | CASSSHLIMNTEAFF | TGTGCCAGCAGCTCCCACTTGATTATGAACACTGAAGCTTTCTTT
. | TRBJ2-1 | few | TRBV7-2 | CASSLPRRSGYNEQFF | TGTGCCAGCAGCTTGCCCCGGCGGAGCGGATACAATGAGCAGTTCTTC
. | TRBJ1-2 | . | TRBV6-1 | CASSEKTEEASYGYTF | TGTGCCAGCAGTGAGAAGACGGAGGAGGCTAGCTATGGCTACACCTTC
TRBD2 | TRBJ2-4 | . | TRBV18 | CASSPKGGVAGSKNIQYF | TGTGCCAGCTCCCCAAAGGGGGGAGTAGCGGGATCCAAAAACATTCAGTACTTC
. | TRBJ1-1 | few | TRBV7-9 | CASSLEDTFDTEAFF | TGTGCCAGCAGCTTAGAGGACACTTTCGACACTGAAGCTTTCTTT
. | TRBJ2-6 | . | TRBV5-5 | CASSRSSGANVLTF | TGTGCCAGCAGCCGGAGCTCTGGGGCCAACGTCCTGACTTTC
. | TRBJ2-5 | . | TRBV5-1 | CASSSYTTQETQYF | TGCGCCAGCAGCTCTTATACCACCCAAGAGACCCAGTACTTC
TRBD2 | TRBJ2-3 | . | TRBV25-1 | CASSESGGLATTDTQYF | TGTGCCAGCAGTGAATCTGGAGGACTAGCGACCACAGATACGCAGTATTTT
. | TRBJ1-2 | many | TRBV2 | CASSESQGAGYTF | TGTGCCAGCAGTGAAAGTCAGGGTGCCGGCTACACCTTC
TRBD2 | TRBJ2-1 | . | TRBV7-2 | CASSLAGGREGYNEQFF | TGTGCCAGCAGCTTAGCCGGAGGGCGGGAGGGCTACAATGAGCAGTTCTTC
. | TRBJ1-4 | . | TRBV7-2 | CASSFTGNEKLFF | TGTGCCAGCAGCTTTACAGGAAATGAAAAACTGTTTTTT
. | TRBJ1-4 | . | TRBV18 | CASSPGVSEKLFF | TGTGCCAGCTCACCAGGGGTATCGGAAAAACTGTTTTTT
. | TRBJ1-5 | . | TRBV4-2 | CASSQDGQGRAQHF | TGTGCCAGCAGCCAAGATGGGCAGGGAAGGGCCCAGCATTTT